A selection of T cell receptor beta chains follows, all from one sample in a study of glioma-infiltrating T cells. TCRdb re-called the multiplex PCR reads with MiXCR, one entry per CDR3 protein. The sample records approximately 90,000 distinct CDR3 sequences, around 23% being singletons. The material sequenced was glioma tissue, nonneoplastic brain tissue, or PBMCs (not recorded which). All receptors derive from a human donor with low-grade glioma or glioblastoma, undergoing nonglioma brain surgery, or in good health (not recorded which). Both conserved end residues are trimmed from each CDR3. Only some rows state a clone size, as once, few, many or a class for expanded clones.

CDR3 | length | J | size | V
ASSLRRSLNTGELF | 14 | TRBJ2-2 | many | TRBV7-8
ASSEPPTDTQY | 11 | TRBJ2-3 | many | TRBV6-1
ASSLVLNEQY | 10 | TRBJ2-7 | . | TRBV7-2
SGLTGLNTEAF | 11 | TRBJ1-1 | many | TRBV29-1
ASSSRQRQETQY | 12 | TRBJ2-5 | . | TRBV7-8
ASSERTGLSSGANVLT | 16 | TRBJ2-6 | . | TRBV18
ASSLAGLGETQY | 12 | TRBJ2-5 | many | TRBV7-8
ASSTGQGGRGGYT | 13 | TRBJ1-2 | many | TRBV27
ASSVVAAQNTDTQY | 14 | TRBJ2-3 | . | TRBV6-4
ASSPPYRGPKNEQF | 14 | TRBJ2-1 | many | TRBV18
ATPRRPGKTQY | 11 | TRBJ2-5 | . | TRBV7-6
AGEGQPINCGYT | 12 | TRBJ1-2 | . | TRBV2
ASTGTGEAF | 9 | TRBJ1-1 | many | TRBV12-3/TRBV12-4
ASSLVPGVGTDTQY | 14 | TRBJ2-3 | many | TRBV11-2
ASSRQRSNQPQH | 12 | TRBJ1-5 | many | TRBV3-1
ASSLMLWQPQH | 11 | TRBJ1-5 | many | TRBV12-3/TRBV12-4
ASSYEQKSEAF | 11 | TRBJ1-1 | many | TRBV7-8
ASSLGRDGYNEQF | 13 | TRBJ2-1 | many | TRBV5-1
SVELDRGLEKY | 11 | TRBJ2-7 | . | TRBV29-1
ASSSLRTDTQY | 11 | TRBJ2-3 | many | TRBV7-2
AIRAGGRTDTQY | 12 | TRBJ2-3 | many | TRBV10-3
ASSPRDFYYEQY | 12 | TRBJ2-7 | many | TRBV7-2
ASSWLAGGDTQY | 12 | TRBJ2-3 | many | TRBV27
ASSPTATEAF | 10 | TRBJ1-1 | many | TRBV18
ASSQQYNYGYT | 11 | TRBJ1-2 | many | TRBV3-1
ASFEGHLNTEAF | 12 | TRBJ1-1 | many | TRBV18
ASSSSLAGEI | 10 | TRBJ2-3 | many | TRBV18
SARDPSGGAKNIQY | 14 | TRBJ2-4 | many | TRBV20-1
ASSDRGAEGTEAF | 13 | TRBJ1-1 | many | TRBV2
SAKGGQTQY | 9 | TRBJ2-5 | many | TRBV20-1
ASSQAPWNALLEQY | 14 | TRBJ2-7 | once | TRBV4-1
ASSMSRVGNQPQH | 13 | TRBJ1-5 | many | TRBV19
ASVGKPYREAF | 11 | TRBJ1-1 | many | TRBV7-9
ASRISSGYTDTQY | 13 | TRBJ2-3 | many | TRBV2
ASSSRTGLSYEQY | 13 | TRBJ2-7 | many | TRBV7-2
ASTPRNNQPQH | 11 | TRBJ1-5 | many | TRBV6-1
SVGAHGTGERVRYGYT | 16 | TRBJ1-2 | many | TRBV29-1
ASSPTLAGGRSNEQF | 15 | TRBJ2-1 | few | TRBV18
ASSGARGPSYNEQF | 14 | TRBJ2-1 | . | TRBV2
ASSPRTATGTSKSYEQY | 17 | TRBJ2-7 | many | TRBV18
ASSDLGTTYNEQF | 13 | TRBJ2-1 | . | TRBV6-1
SVEPGQGSGNYGYT | 14 | TRBJ1-2 | . | TRBV29-1
ASSGRDKKETQY | 12 | TRBJ2-5 | few | TRBV7-9
SVQGLELDVLT | 11 | TRBJ2-6 | few | TRBV29-1
ASSVRGQNTEAF | 12 | TRBJ1-1 | many | TRBV2
SAPAGGFSDTQY | 12 | TRBJ2-3 | medium-sized | TRBV20-1
ASSLGGTAITEAF | 13 | TRBJ1-1 | . | TRBV5-4
ASSLYAVQGEQY | 12 | TRBJ2-7 | many | TRBV27
ASSLVENTEAF | 11 | TRBJ1-1 | many | TRBV18
ASQGQIYYGYT | 11 | TRBJ1-2 | many | TRBV19
ASSFLGGRGGEQY | 13 | TRBJ2-7 | . | TRBV5-4
ASSPSGRGSNNEQF | 14 | TRBJ2-1 | few | TRBV6-1
ASSLDRTSGSYNEQF | 15 | TRBJ2-1 | many | TRBV6-1
ASSEGAPGTYGYT | 13 | TRBJ1-2 | many | TRBV6-1
SANTQGARGYT | 11 | TRBJ1-2 | . | TRBV20-1
ASSLWQDNSPLH | 12 | TRBJ1-6 | . | TRBV12-3/TRBV12-4
ASSLAGGSGNEQF | 13 | TRBJ2-1 | few | TRBV5-6
ATSLDRLYTGELF | 13 | TRBJ2-2 | many | TRBV15
ASSSGLANYEQY | 12 | TRBJ2-7 | many | TRBV27
SGGEMNTEAF | 10 | TRBJ1-1 | . | TRBV29-1